Listed below are T cell receptor beta chains from one sample, sequenced in a study of T-cell memory formation after mild COVID-19. TCRdb reprocessed the 5' RACE reads via MiXCR and lists one record per CDR3 protein. The data contain approximately 300,000 distinct CDR3 sequences, 15% to 20% of them singletons. Input material: PBMCs or a T cell subset sorted from them (not recorded which). The receptors derive from a man between 18 and 35 years old who had mild COVID-19 (a few samples of this study predate the infection). Cell type and time point are not known. CDR3s include the opening cysteine and the closing phenylalanine or tryptophan. A D gene is named only where the DNA matches it firmly. Rows give clone size only sometimes, using once, few, many, or a class for an expanded clone.

>TRBD2|TRBV6-2/TRBV6-3|TRBJ2-3|NA
TGTGCCAGCACTCTAGCGGGGGGAACCTTTAGCACAGATACGCAGTATTTT
CASTLAGGTFSTDTQYF
>NA|TRBV28|TRBJ1-5|NA
TGTGCCAGCACCCCAGGGTCCGGCAATCAGCCCCAGCATTTT
CASTPGSGNQPQHF
>NA|TRBV6-2/TRBV6-3|TRBJ2-6|many
TGTGCCAGCACCGGAGCAGGGGCCAACGTCCTGACTTTC
CASTGAGANVLTF
>TRBD2|TRBV6-6|TRBJ2-7|few
TGTGCCAGCAGTCGACTAGCGGGCGCTTCCTACGAGCAGTACTTC
CASSRLAGASYEQYF
>TRBD1|TRBV5-5|TRBJ2-5|NA
TGTGCCAGCGACGGGGACAGGGCGGCAGAGACCCAGTACTTC
CASDGDRAAETQYF
>TRBD1|TRBV6-6|TRBJ2-7|few
TGTGCCTGCGGACAGGGGGAGTACGAGCAGTACTTC
CACGQGEYEQYF
>TRBD1|TRBV5-1|TRBJ1-4|NA
TGCGCCAGCAGCCGGGAGACAGGGGGAAATGAAAAACTGTTTTTT
CASSRETGGNEKLFF
>NA|TRBV7-9|TRBJ2-2|few
TGTGCCAGCAGCTTACCCGGGAACACCGGGGAGCTGTTTTTT
CASSLPGNTGELFF
>TRBD1|TRBV4-3|TRBJ1-6|NA
TGCGCCAGCAGCCAAGATCGCGGCTTTAGGGACAGCTCCTATAATTCACCCCTCCACTTT
CASSQDRGFRDSSYNSPLHF
>TRBD2|TRBV12-3/TRBV12-4|TRBJ2-1|few
TGTGCCAGCAGTTTAGATGCTAGCGGGGAAAACTACAATGAGCAGTTCTTC
CASSLDASGENYNEQFF
>NA|TRBV6-2/TRBV6-3|TRBJ1-2|NA
TGTGCCAGCACTTGGAGCAGAAAAAGGGGGATTCGAGGCTACACCTTC
CASTWSRKRGIRGYTF
>NA|TRBV7-3|TRBJ2-1|many
TGTGCCAGCAGCTTGTCGGGGGTCTCCTACAATGAGCAGTTCTTC
CASSLSGVSYNEQFF
>TRBD2|TRBV10-2|TRBJ2-7|few
TGCGCCAGCAGTGTACGGGGCAGCGGGATCCGCTCCTACGAGCAGTACTTC
CASSVRGSGIRSYEQYF
>NA|TRBV4-1|TRBJ1-2|NA
TGCGCCAGCAGCCAAGAGCCCGCAGGGGCGGACGGCTACACCTTC
CASSQEPAGADGYTF
>NA|TRBV13|TRBJ2-5|few
TGTGCCAGCAGCCCGGTTGAACAAGGGTCCCGGGAGACCCAGTACTTC
CASSPVEQGSRETQYF
>TRBD2|TRBV5-1|TRBJ2-1|NA
TGCGCCAGCAGCTTGAAAGCGGGGGGATACAATGAGCAGTTCTTC
CASSLKAGGYNEQFF
>NA|TRBV4-3|TRBJ2-3|many
TGCGCCAGCAGCCAAGATCCCTCTAGAGCAGATACGCAGTATTTT
CASSQDPSRADTQYF
>TRBD2|TRBV20-1|TRBJ2-7|NA
TGCAGTGCTAGAGGGTCTAGCGGGGGAACCTACTACGAGCAGTACTTC
CSARGSSGGTYYEQYF
>TRBD2|TRBV3-1|TRBJ2-3|NA
TGTGCCAGCAGCCAAGAGTCTAGCGGCCCCACAGATACGCAGTATTTT
CASSQESSGPTDTQYF
>TRBD1|TRBV18|TRBJ1-5|few
TGTGCCAGCTCACTGACGGCCGGAACAGGGGCTGGGCGTCAGCCCCAGCATTTT
CASSLTAGTGAGRQPQHF
>NA|TRBV27|TRBJ2-1|few
TGTGCCAGCAGTTCGGCGGGTGTCAATGAGCAGTTCTTC
CASSSAGVNEQFF
>NA|TRBV2|TRBJ1-5|few
TGTGCCAGCAGTCGGGGAGCCGACAGCCTCTATAGCAATCAGCCCCAGCATTTT
CASSRGADSLYSNQPQHF
>NA|TRBV5-4|TRBJ2-2|NA
TGTGCCAGCAGCCCCGACGGAGGGTGGAACACCGGGGAGCTGTTTTTT
CASSPDGGWNTGELFF
>TRBD1|TRBV20-1|TRBJ1-6|NA
TGCAGTGCTAGACTAGGGGGCGCGGGTTCACCCCTCCACTTT
CSARLGGAGSPLHF
>TRBD1|TRBV7-8|TRBJ1-2|few
TGTGCCAGCAGCTTAGCCGGACAGGGGACAGGCTACACCTTC
CASSLAGQGTGYTF
>TRBD1|TRBV7-2|TRBJ2-1|NA
TGTGCCAGCAGCTTAGCCGGGACAGCGGTGGGCAATGAGCAGTTCTTC
CASSLAGTAVGNEQFF
>NA|TRBV7-9|TRBJ2-6|NA
TGTGCCAGCAGCCCGGGGTCGTTCGGGGCCAACGTCCTGACTTTC
CASSPGSFGANVLTF
>NA|TRBV6-5|TRBJ1-3|few
TGTGCCAGCAGTCCAGAAGTTGGAAACACCATATATTTT
CASSPEVGNTIYF
>TRBD2|TRBV4-2|TRBJ2-7|few
TGTGCCAGCAGCCGTAGCGGGGGGCCCATATACGAGCAGTACTTC
CASSRSGGPIYEQYF
>TRBD1|TRBV5-1|TRBJ2-4|NA
TGCGCCAGCAGCTTGGCCCCCGGGACAGGGAAGAACATTCAGTACTTC
CASSLAPGTGKNIQYF
>NA|TRBV4-1|TRBJ2-2|many
TGCGCCAGCAGCCAAGATCAGGCTCACACCGGGGAGCTGTTTTTT
CASSQDQAHTGELFF
>NA|TRBV27|TRBJ1-1|few
TGTGCCAGCAGTTTCGCGGTCGACACTGAAGCTTTCTTT
CASSFAVDTEAFF
>NA|TRBV12-3/TRBV12-4|TRBJ2-2|few
TGTGCCAGCAGTTTCCAGCGGAACACCGGGGAGCTGTTTTTT
CASSFQRNTGELFF
>NA|TRBV5-1|TRBJ2-1|many
TGCGCCAGCAGCTTCTACATCCCTAATGAGCAGTTCTTC
CASSFYIPNEQFF
>TRBD1|TRBV27|TRBJ1-1|few
TGTGCCAGCAGTGGGACAGGGGCCTCAAGAGGTGAAGCTTTCTTT
CASSGTGASRGEAFF
>TRBD2|TRBV6-2/TRBV6-3|TRBJ2-1|NA
TGTGCCAGCAGTTCCGTACTAGCGGGGGATGAGCAGTTCTTC
CASSSVLAGDEQFF
>TRBD2|TRBV7-2|TRBJ2-3|NA
TGTGCCAGCAGCCGAAGGACTAGCGAGGCAGATACGCAGTATTTT
CASSRRTSEADTQYF
>NA|TRBV5-1|TRBJ2-5|NA
TGCGCCAGCAGCTCGGGCACCCGGGACTGGCCCACCCAAGAGACCCAGTACTTC
CASSSGTRDWPTQETQYF
>TRBD1|TRBV4-1|TRBJ1-2|few
TGCGCCAGCAGCCAAACCGGGACAGCTAACTATGGCTACACCTTC
CASSQTGTANYGYTF
>NA|TRBV6-1|TRBJ1-2|few
TGTGCCAGCAGTGAAAGGGGGAACTATGGCTACACCTTC
CASSERGNYGYTF
>NA|TRBV6-4|TRBJ1-6|few
TGTGCCAGCGGGACGGTTAATAATTCACCCCTCCACTTT
CASGTVNNSPLHF
>NA|TRBV5-1|TRBJ2-4|NA
TGCGCCAGCAGCTTGGCACCGCGGGGCGGTGAAAACATTCAGTACTTC
CASSLAPRGGENIQYF
>NA|TRBV7-9|TRBJ2-3|many
TGTGCCAGCAGCCTGGGCGACGGGGGGCGGAGCACAGATACGCAGTATTTT
CASSLGDGGRSTDTQYF
>TRBD1|TRBV7-9|TRBJ1-4|NA
TGTGCCAGCAGCGGCACCTGGGACAGCGTTGAAAAACTGTTTTTT
CASSGTWDSVEKLFF
>NA|TRBV7-6|TRBJ2-7|few
TGTGCCAGCAGCTCACTCCTCCGGGACGGAGACTACGAGCAGTACTTC
CASSSLLRDGDYEQYF